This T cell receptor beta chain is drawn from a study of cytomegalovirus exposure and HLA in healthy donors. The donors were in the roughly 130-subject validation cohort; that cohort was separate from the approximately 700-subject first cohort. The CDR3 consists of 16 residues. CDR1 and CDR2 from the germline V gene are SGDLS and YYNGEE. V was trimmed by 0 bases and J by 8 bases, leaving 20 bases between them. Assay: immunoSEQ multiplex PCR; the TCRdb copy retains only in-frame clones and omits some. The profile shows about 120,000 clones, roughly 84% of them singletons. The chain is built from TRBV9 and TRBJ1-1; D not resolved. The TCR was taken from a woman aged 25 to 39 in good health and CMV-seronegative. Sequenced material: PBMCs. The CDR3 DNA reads TGTGCCAGCAGCGTAGGATGGGGATCCGGGAACTCAGAAGCTTTCTTT. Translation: CASSVGWGSGNSEAFF.